The rows below give T cell receptor beta chains drawn from one sample of a study of post-analysis software for immune sequencing data. Via MiXCR, TCRdb re-called the PCR reads, giving one row per CDR3 protein. The data contain 820,000 or so distinct CDR3 sequences, about 53% of them singletons. What was sequenced was blood. The receptors originated from a girl aged 5-17 years with multiple sclerosis. Both conserved end residues are trimmed from each CDR3. Fields, in order: CDR3 protein, V gene, clone size, J gene. Clone size is shown for a subset of rows, as once, few, many or a class of expanded clone.

CDR3aa: SASGSLGNEQF
v_gene: TRBV20-1
abundance: -
j_gene: TRBJ2-1

CDR3aa: ATSRDRASIWGEQY
v_gene: TRBV15
abundance: few
j_gene: TRBJ2-5

CDR3aa: SVPRGETQY
v_gene: TRBV29-1
abundance: -
j_gene: TRBJ2-5

CDR3aa: STLPSGAYEQY
v_gene: TRBV20-1
abundance: few
j_gene: TRBJ2-7

CDR3aa: ASSSGLAYYNGQF
v_gene: TRBV7-8
abundance: -
j_gene: TRBJ2-1

CDR3aa: SARERTGKGDQF
v_gene: TRBV20-1
abundance: -
j_gene: TRBJ2-1

CDR3aa: ASRSTLAYGYT
v_gene: TRBV27
abundance: -
j_gene: TRBJ1-2

CDR3aa: ASSKGTGINYGYT
v_gene: TRBV6-6
abundance: -
j_gene: TRBJ1-2

CDR3aa: ASSLEVDNEQF
v_gene: TRBV5-1
abundance: -
j_gene: TRBJ2-1

CDR3aa: ASIFRQGAYNEQF
v_gene: TRBV12-3/TRBV12-4
abundance: -
j_gene: TRBJ2-1

CDR3aa: ASSYSRRQGDYGYT
v_gene: TRBV6-6
abundance: few
j_gene: TRBJ1-2

CDR3aa: ASSRAGGRSYEQY
v_gene: TRBV6-5
abundance: -
j_gene: TRBJ2-7

CDR3aa: ASSQSGLRADTQY
v_gene: TRBV3-1
abundance: -
j_gene: TRBJ2-3

CDR3aa: SAPQASSEQY
v_gene: TRBV20-1
abundance: once
j_gene: TRBJ2-7

CDR3aa: ATRTSGAETQY
v_gene: TRBV5-6
abundance: few
j_gene: TRBJ2-5

CDR3aa: ASSGQGRANYGYT
v_gene: TRBV6-6
abundance: -
j_gene: TRBJ1-2

CDR3aa: ASSYRRLNQPQH
v_gene: TRBV6-6
abundance: few
j_gene: TRBJ1-5

CDR3aa: ASSFAVTDTQY
v_gene: TRBV12-3/TRBV12-4
abundance: few
j_gene: TRBJ2-3

CDR3aa: ASSDTGLAETQY
v_gene: TRBV7-2
abundance: few
j_gene: TRBJ2-5

CDR3aa: SAETSSTYEQY
v_gene: TRBV20-1
abundance: -
j_gene: TRBJ2-7

CDR3aa: ASSQDGEQY
v_gene: TRBV4-1
abundance: -
j_gene: TRBJ2-5

CDR3aa: SARRGMSETQH
v_gene: TRBV20-1
abundance: -
j_gene: TRBJ1-5

CDR3aa: SAGPPRGGTEAF
v_gene: TRBV20-1
abundance: -
j_gene: TRBJ1-1

CDR3aa: ASSPAGPQPYTQY
v_gene: TRBV7-7
abundance: -
j_gene: TRBJ2-3

CDR3aa: SASRTSNYEQY
v_gene: TRBV20-1
abundance: -
j_gene: TRBJ2-7

CDR3aa: ASSPQVASRQYEQY
v_gene: TRBV12-3/TRBV12-4
abundance: -
j_gene: TRBJ2-7

CDR3aa: ASSDRGEGNEQF
v_gene: TRBV12-3/TRBV12-4
abundance: few
j_gene: TRBJ2-1

CDR3aa: ASRFERSYNEQF
v_gene: TRBV5-1
abundance: -
j_gene: TRBJ2-1

CDR3aa: SARDVRAVSYEQY
v_gene: TRBV20-1
abundance: -
j_gene: TRBJ2-7

CDR3aa: ASSELGRVYGYT
v_gene: TRBV25-1
abundance: -
j_gene: TRBJ1-2

CDR3aa: SVTPGQGLAGPYEQY
v_gene: TRBV29-1
abundance: -
j_gene: TRBJ2-7

CDR3aa: ASSSGLARSVSTDTQY
v_gene: TRBV11-2
abundance: few
j_gene: TRBJ2-3

CDR3aa: ASSRARTRREETQY
v_gene: TRBV6-5
abundance: -
j_gene: -

CDR3aa: ASSQDRNYRGRKQY
v_gene: TRBV3-1
abundance: -
j_gene: TRBJ2-4

CDR3aa: AISPSGGGTGGYT
v_gene: TRBV10-3
abundance: -
j_gene: TRBJ1-2

CDR3aa: SSGRGAAREQY
v_gene: TRBV20-1
abundance: few
j_gene: TRBJ2-7

CDR3aa: ASSIAGSPEAF
v_gene: TRBV19
abundance: -
j_gene: TRBJ1-1

CDR3aa: ARTRTDQETQY
v_gene: TRBV12-3/TRBV12-4
abundance: -
j_gene: TRBJ2-5

CDR3aa: SVNGLDLGTDTQY
v_gene: TRBV29-1
abundance: -
j_gene: TRBJ2-3

CDR3aa: ASRPPGPPRIAKNIQY
v_gene: TRBV12-3/TRBV12-4
abundance: -
j_gene: TRBJ2-4

CDR3aa: ASSLKGSSYEQY
v_gene: TRBV5-1
abundance: -
j_gene: TRBJ2-7

CDR3aa: ASSYSDTMETQY
v_gene: TRBV6-5
abundance: few
j_gene: TRBJ2-5

CDR3aa: ASSLVDTYYGYT
v_gene: TRBV5-1
abundance: few
j_gene: TRBJ1-2

CDR3aa: ASRWTVTDTQY
v_gene: TRBV11-1
abundance: few
j_gene: TRBJ2-3

CDR3aa: ASRRDSRGAF
v_gene: TRBV12-3/TRBV12-4
abundance: once
j_gene: TRBJ1-1

CDR3aa: ASSFNVLGEAF
v_gene: TRBV5-4
abundance: -
j_gene: TRBJ1-1

CDR3aa: SVDLGLAGEGEQF
v_gene: TRBV20-1
abundance: -
j_gene: TRBJ2-1

CDR3aa: SVEDQVAYNEQF
v_gene: TRBV29-1
abundance: few
j_gene: TRBJ2-1

CDR3aa: ASSPIGTGYNEQF
v_gene: TRBV7-3
abundance: -
j_gene: TRBJ2-1

CDR3aa: ASSLVGLVTDTQY
v_gene: TRBV5-6
abundance: few
j_gene: TRBJ2-3

CDR3aa: AISEGAYTGELF
v_gene: TRBV10-3
abundance: -
j_gene: TRBJ2-2